Listed here are 21 T cell receptor beta chains from one sample, sequenced in a study of human T cells and chemical hapten exposure. TCRdb redid the calling of the RACE reads with MiXCR, one entry per CDR3 protein. Of 300,000 to 450,000 distinct CDR3 sequences in the sample, 5.5% are singletons; the top ten hold over 6.5%. The time point here: pre-sensitization, week 0. Sample treatment: therapeutic diphenylcyclopropenone sensitization with weekly scalp DPC. The source was whole blood, collected in connection with sensitization to the hapten diphenylcyclopropenone (DPC). All receptors derive from a woman aged 18-35 years with alopecia areata. Some clones in this sample may be carry-over from other donors' samples.

In this sample, this clonotype turned up many times. The J gene is TRBJ1-4, the V gene TRBV7-9, with unresolved D. This CDR3 is built from 13 residues. Germline-derived CDR1 and CDR2 are SEHNR and FQNEAQ (reference sequence). Trimming took 1 base from V and 7 from J, leaving 7 bases between them. CDR3 sequence reads: CASSLGPGEKLFF. The CDR3 DNA is TGTGCCAGCAGCTTAGGGCCAGGTGAAAAACTGTTTTTT. Full variable domain (missing parts from reference TRBV7-9 and TRBJ1-4): DTGVSQNPRHKITKRGQNVTFRCDPISEHNRLYWYRQTLGQGPEFLTYFQNEAQLEKSRLLSDRFSAERPKGSFSTLEIQRTEQGDSAMYLCASSLGPGEKLFFGSGTQLSVL.

The chain is built from TRBV4-3 and TRBJ1-1, with 7 bases aligning to TRBD1. The CDR3 consists of 15 residues. Germline V gene sequence: CDR1 LGHNA, CDR2 YSLEER. Trimming at V came to 7 bases and at J to 5 bases, leaving 13 bases not matched to a gene. CDR3 nucleotides: TGCGCCAGCAAGTACCAAGACAGGGAGCGAACTGAAGCTTTCTTT. This sequence encodes CASKYQDRERTEAFF.

The sample holds a few counts of this clonotype. V is TRBV7-9 and J is TRBJ2-1, with 7 nucleotides matching TRBD2. CDR1 is SEHNR and CDR2 is FQNEAQ in the germline V gene (reference sequence). The CDR3 has 15 residues. Trimming at V came to 5 bases and at J to 3 bases, leaving 7 bases not matched to a gene. The CDR3 nucleotides read TGTGCCAGCAGCCCCCTGAGCGGGGACTACAATGAGCAGTTCTTC. Translation gives CASSPLSGDYNEQFF. The full variable domain, with the rest looked up from reference TRBV7-9 and TRBJ2-1, is DTGVSQNPRHKITKRGQNVTFRCDPISEHNRLYWYRQTLGQGPEFLTYFQNEAQLEKSRLLSDRFSAERPKGSFSTLEIQRTEQGDSAMYLCASSPLSGDYNEQFFGPGTRLTVL.

This clonotype was observed a few times. The chain uses TRBV20-1 and TRBJ2-7, with D maybe TRBD2 (7 bases). In germline, CDR1 is DFQATT, CDR2 SNEGSKA (reference sequence). The CDR3 contains 17 residues. V lost 0 bases and J 0 bases, leaving 18 bases between the germline ends. The CDR3 region is CSAREWGGGTSSYEQYF. CDR3 in DNA: TGCAGTGCTAGAGAATGGGGAGGGGGTACGAGCTCCTACGAGCAGTACTTC.

This clonotype was found many times. The chain is built from TRBV6-6 and TRBJ1-5, with D possibly TRBD1 on 6 matching bases. The V end was cut by 6 bases, the J end by 3 bases, with 9 bases between. The CDR3 length is 13 residues. Germline V gene lookup returns CDR1 MNHNY and CDR2 SVGAGI (reference sequence). CDR3 in DNA: TGTGCCAGCAGCACAGGGACCAATCAGCCCCAGCATTTT. It specifies CASSTGTNQPQHF.

This clonotype has a count of ten or more. The CDR3 bases are TGTGCCAGCAGGATTAGCGGGGGCCGTGTCGATGAGCAGTTCTTC. Encoded protein: CASRISGGRVDEQFF. The rearrangement joins TRBV6-2 or TRBV6-3 to TRBJ2-1; 9 positions agree with TRBD2. Germline CDR1 is MNHEY and CDR2 is SVGEGT. Trimming at V came to 6 bases and at J to 8 bases, leaving 11 bases not matched to a gene. The CDR3 has 15 residues.

The CDR3 sequence: CSTWTGLYGYTF. CDR3 DNA sequence: TGCAGCACCTGGACAGGGCTCTATGGCTACACCTTC. The chain uses TRBV29-1 and TRBJ1-2; TRBD1 aligns across 8 bases. V gave up 8 bases and J gave up 4 bases; unmatched junction bases: 6. From germline, CDR1 is SQVTM and CDR2 ANQGSEA. The CDR3 spans 12 residues.

The gene calls are TRBV20-1 and TRBJ1-6; TRBD1 matches at 7 bases. Germline V lookup: CDR1 DFQATT, CDR2 SNEGSKA (reference sequence). The trim removed 2 bases at V and 5 bases at J, leaving 3 bases unmatched. This CDR3 region has 14 residues. DNA for the CDR3: TGCAGTGCTAGACCCGGGACAGATAATTCACCCCTCCACTTT. Protein product: CSARPGTDNSPLHF.

This chain connects TRBV7-9 to TRBJ1-3; possible D gene TRBD1, 5 bases. The CDR3 is made up of 14 amino acids. Germline values: CDR1 SEHNR, CDR2 FQNEAQ (reference sequence). Trimming shortened V by 7 bases and J by 4 bases, and 14 bases separated the two germline ends. The CDR3 DNA sequence: TGTGCCAGCAACCAAAGGGGCGCAGGAAACACCATATATTTT. Encoded protein: CASNQRGAGNTIYF. The whole variable domain, remainder taken from reference TRBV7-9 and TRBJ1-3, is DTGVSQNPRHKITKRGQNVTFRCDPISEHNRLYWYRQTLGQGPEFLTYFQNEAQLEKSRLLSDRFSAERPKGSFSTLEIQRTEQGDSAMYLCASNQRGAGNTIYFGEGSWLTVV.

The chain combines TRBV5-1 with TRBJ2-7; the D gene could be TRBD1 or TRBD2 (5 bases each). V shed 4 bases and J shed 4 bases, with 18 bases lying between them. Per germline, CDR1 SGHRS and CDR2 YFSETQ. The CDR3 spans 15 residues. The CDR3 is CASSPGTAQPYEQYF. In DNA, the CDR3 is TGCGCCAGCAGCCCGGGGACCGCACAACCGTACGAGCAGTACTTC.

Ten or more counts support this clonotype. The V gene is TRBV20-1, the J gene TRBJ1-3; D is unresolved. Germline-derived CDR1 and CDR2 are DFQATT and SNEGSKA (reference sequence). The CDR3 contains 14 residues. V lost 0 bases and J 2 bases, leaving 8 bases between the germline ends. CDR3 in DNA: TGCAGTGCTAGAGAGGCAGTCACTGGAAACACCATATATTTT. Translating gives CSAREAVTGNTIYF.

The rearrangement uses TRBV20-1 and TRBJ1-1; D remains ambiguous. V was cut by 1 base and J by 13 bases, with 19 bases left in between. Germline CDR1 is DFQATT and CDR2 is SNEGSKA (reference sequence). This CDR3 contains 13 residues. The CDR3 region is CSARGSRTIYGFF. As DNA, the CDR3 is TGCAGTGCTAGAGGTTCCCGGACCATTTACGGTTTCTTT.

There are many counts of this clonotype. V is TRBV6-1 and J is TRBJ2-1, with a possible D match to TRBD2 (6 bases). Germline loops: CDR1 MNHNS, CDR2 SASEGT. This CDR3 region has 14 residues. The V end was cut by 3 bases, the J end by 5 bases, with 11 bases between. The CDR3 is CASSEGLGNNEQFF. The DNA for the CDR3 is TGTGCCAGCAGTGAGGGACTGGGAAACAATGAGCAGTTCTTC.

There are many counts of this clonotype. The chain has TRBV7-2 and TRBJ1-5, with D unclear. Germline CDR1 and CDR2: SGHTA and FQGNSA. The CDR3 has 15 residues. V shed 5 bases and J shed 3 bases, with 14 bases lying between them. The CDR3 reads CASSTSAGNNQPQHF. For the CDR3, the DNA is TGTGCCAGCAGCACAAGCGCCGGGAACAATCAGCCCCAGCATTTT.

The chain employs TRBV28 and TRBJ1-5; no definite D call. Germline loops: CDR1 MDHEN, CDR2 SYDVKM. The length of the CDR3 is 13 residues. Trimming removed 3 bases at V and 7 bases at J, with 10 bases between. The CDR3 DNA reads as TGTGCCAGCAGTTTTTTTGGATACCAGCCCCAGCATTTT. It translates to CASSFFGYQPQHF.

This chain joins TRBV15 and TRBJ1-1; 8 bases agree with TRBD1. V lost 2 bases to trimming and J lost 4 bases; unmatched junction nucleotides: 3. The length of the CDR3 is 14 residues. Germline CDR1 and CDR2: LNHNV and YYDKDF (reference sequence). This CDR3 reads CATSRRTGSTEAFF. Here the CDR3 DNA reads TGTGCCACCAGCAGACGGACAGGGAGCACTGAAGCTTTCTTT.

Within the sample, this clonotype is large. V gene TRBV9 combines with J gene TRBJ2-3; the match to TRBD2 covers 13 bases. V lost 3 bases, J lost 2 bases, and 9 bases stayed unmatched. The CDR3 sequence is 18 residues long. Per the germline V gene, CDR1 is SGDLS and CDR2 is YYNGEE. The CDR3 sequence is CASSARPGLAGATDTQYF. Here the CDR3 DNA reads TGTGCCAGCAGCGCCCGCCCCGGACTAGCGGGGGCCACAGATACGCAGTATTTT.

This clonotype was picked up many times. The chain links TRBV3-1 to TRBJ1-2; D possibly corresponds to TRBD1 (6 bases). CDR1 is LGHDT and CDR2 is YNNKEL in the germline V gene (reference sequence). The V end lost 4 bases, the J end lost 4 bases, and 10 bases lay between the germline ends. CDR3 length: 13 amino acids. CDR3 in amino acids: CASSPDRFYGYTF. CDR3 DNA: TGTGCCAGCAGCCCGGACAGATTCTATGGCTACACCTTC.

This clonotype was counted many times. The chain joins TRBV5-4 to TRBJ2-7, with 10 bases identical to TRBD2. Germline V lookup: CDR1 SGHNT, CDR2 YYREEE (reference sequence). The J segment lost 5 bases and the V segment lost 4 bases, leaving 12 bases of the junction unmatched. This CDR3 is 16 amino acids long. Here the CDR3 DNA reads TGTGCCAGCAGCCCCTCGACGAGGACTAGCGGTGACGAGCAGTACTTC. Protein sequence: CASSPSTRTSGDEQYF.

The chain joins TRBV12-3 or TRBV12-4 to TRBJ2-2; tentative D call: TRBD1 (5 bases). Trimming pared 6 bases from V and 4 bases from J, leaving 9 bases between. The CDR3 loop spans 13 amino acids. CDR3 nucleotide sequence: TGTGCCAGCAGCCGACAGACCACCGGGGAGCTGTTTTTT. It translates to CASSRQTTGELFF.

The chain's CDR3 is CASSSTQGNIQYF. CDR3 nucleotide sequence: TGTGCCAGCAGCTCGACACAGGGAAACATTCAGTACTTC. The genes are TRBV7-3 and TRBJ2-4, with a possible D match to TRBD1 (6 bases). V lost 4 bases and J lost 6, with 10 bases in between. Germline loops: CDR1 SGHTA, CDR2 FQGTGA. The CDR3 is made up of 13 amino acids.